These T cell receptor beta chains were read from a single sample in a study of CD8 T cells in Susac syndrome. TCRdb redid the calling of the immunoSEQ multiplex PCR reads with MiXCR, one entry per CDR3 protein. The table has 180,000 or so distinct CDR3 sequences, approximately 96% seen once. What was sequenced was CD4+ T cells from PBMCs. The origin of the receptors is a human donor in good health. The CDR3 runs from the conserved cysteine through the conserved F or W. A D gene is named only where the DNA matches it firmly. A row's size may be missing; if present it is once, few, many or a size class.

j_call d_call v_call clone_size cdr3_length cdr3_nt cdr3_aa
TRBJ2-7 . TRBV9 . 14 TGTGCCAGCAGCGTAGCTCCGACAGCTACCGAGCAGTACTTC CASSVAPTATEQYF
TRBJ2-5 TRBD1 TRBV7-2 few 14 TGTGCCAGCAGAGTTCGACAGGGAGAAGAGACCCAGTACTTC CASRVRQGEETQYF
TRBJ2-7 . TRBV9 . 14 TGTGCCAGCAGCGTTGAACAGGGAGTCGGGGAGCAGTACTTC CASSVEQGVGEQYF
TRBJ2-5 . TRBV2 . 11 TGTGCCAGCAAAGACCAAGAGACCCAGTACTTC CASKDQETQYF
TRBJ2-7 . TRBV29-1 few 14 TGCAGCGTTGCGAGCCGCTTAGACTCCTACGAGCAGTACTTC CSVASRLDSYEQYF
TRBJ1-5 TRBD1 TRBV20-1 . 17 TGCAGTGCTAGTAGAGGGACAGGGATACTTAGCAATCAGCCCCAGCATTTT CSASRGTGILSNQPQHF
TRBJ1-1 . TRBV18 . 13 TGTGCCAGCTCACCACCGACAGGTACTGAAGCTTTCTTT CASSPPTGTEAFF
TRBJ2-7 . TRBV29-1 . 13 TGCAGCGCGACGGGTCAGGGGCCCCACGAGCAGTACTTC CSATGQGPHEQYF
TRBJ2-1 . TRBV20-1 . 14 TGCAGTGCTAGGGTTGCTGCAGTCCGGGTTGAGCAGTTCTTC CSARVAAVRVEQFF
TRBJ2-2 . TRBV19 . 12 TGTGCCAGTAGTGACTACACCGGGGAGCTGTTTTTT CASSDYTGELFF
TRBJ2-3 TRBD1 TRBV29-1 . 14 TGCAGCGTTAAGGACAGGGAAGGTATAGATACGCAGTATTTT CSVKDREGIDTQYF
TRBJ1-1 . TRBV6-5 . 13 TGTGCCAGCGGGCGACAGAAGAACACTGAAGCTTTCTTT CASGRQKNTEAFF
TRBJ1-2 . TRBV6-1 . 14 TGTGCCAGCAGTCCCACTCGAGGGAACTATGGCTACACCTTC CASSPTRGNYGYTF
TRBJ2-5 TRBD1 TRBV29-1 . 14 TGCAGCGTGCTGGACAGGGTATACCAAGAGACCCAGTACTTC CSVLDRVYQETQYF
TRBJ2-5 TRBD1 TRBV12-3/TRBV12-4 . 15 TGTGCCAGCAGCCTCGGTACAGGGGGCGGGGAGACCCAGTACTTC CASSLGTGGGETQYF
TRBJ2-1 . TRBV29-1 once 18 TGCAGCGTTGAAGATGGGCTTCTGCAGGCCGGACCCTACAATGAGCAGTTCTTC CSVEDGLLQAGPYNEQFF
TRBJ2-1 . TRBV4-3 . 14 TGCGCCAGCAGCCAAGATCACGGCTACCGGGAGCAGTTCTTC CASSQDHGYREQFF
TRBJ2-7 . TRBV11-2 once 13 TGTGCCAGCAGCTTAGTCAGCCGGGAATGGCAGTACTTC CASSLVSREWQYF
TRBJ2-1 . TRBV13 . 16 TGTGCCAGCAGCTTAGAAGGGTGGGACCAAAACAATGAGCAGTTCTTC CASSLEGWDQNNEQFF
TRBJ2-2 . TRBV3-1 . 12 TGTGCCAGCAGCCAAAACACCGGGGAGCTGTTTTTT CASSQNTGELFF
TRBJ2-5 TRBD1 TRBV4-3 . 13 TGCGCCAGCAGCCACGGGACAGAAGAGACCCAGTACTTC CASSHGTEETQYF